This TCR beta chain was found in a study of blood T cell repertoires in COVID-19. Two negative PCRs, clearance, or symptom resolution had been documented for recovered Cohort 3 donors. Sequenced by immunoSEQ multiplex PCR; TCRdb stores in-frame clones only, minus some. The profile shows under 200,000 clones, approximately 91% of them singletons. The source is a woman between 18 and 29 years old who had recovered from COVID-19. The sequencing input was PBMCs or T cells enriched from blood (not recorded which).

The CDR3: CASSFQQGELFF. The CDR3 nucleotides read TGTGCCAGCAGTTTCCAACAGGGGGAGCTGTTTTTT. The rearrangement joins TRBV5-6 to TRBJ2-2; D gene ambiguous. This CDR3 is 12 amino acids long. Germline V CDR1 and CDR2: SGHDT, YYEEEE. With 5 bases removed from V and 8 bases from J, the gap between germline ends came to 10 bases.